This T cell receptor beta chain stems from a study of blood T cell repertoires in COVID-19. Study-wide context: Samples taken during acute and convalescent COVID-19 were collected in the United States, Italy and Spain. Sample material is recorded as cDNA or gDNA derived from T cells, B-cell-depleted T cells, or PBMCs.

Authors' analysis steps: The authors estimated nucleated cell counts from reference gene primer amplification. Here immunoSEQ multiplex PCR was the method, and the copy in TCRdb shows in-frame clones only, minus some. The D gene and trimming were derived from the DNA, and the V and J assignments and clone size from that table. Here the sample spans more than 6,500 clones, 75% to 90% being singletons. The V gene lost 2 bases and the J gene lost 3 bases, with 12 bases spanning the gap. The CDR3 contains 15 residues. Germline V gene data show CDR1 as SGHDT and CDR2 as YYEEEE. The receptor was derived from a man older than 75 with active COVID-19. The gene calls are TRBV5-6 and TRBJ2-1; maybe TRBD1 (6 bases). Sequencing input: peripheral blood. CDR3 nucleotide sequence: TGTGCCAGCAGCTTAATCACAGGGAACTACAATGAGCAGTTCTTC. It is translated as CASSLITGNYNEQFF. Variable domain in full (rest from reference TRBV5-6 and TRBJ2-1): DAGVTQSPTHLIKTRGQQVTLRCSPKSGHDTVSWYQQALGQGPQFIFQYYEEEERQRGNFPDRFSGHQFPNYSSELNVNALLLGDSALYLCASSLITGNYNEQFFGPGTRLTVL.